The sequence of this T cell receptor (beta chain) was determined in a study of cytomegalovirus exposure and HLA in healthy donors. Study context: Genotyping showed around 80% of hundreds of donors falling in the Caucasian-associated ancestry cluster. Findings of the study overall: It has been reported that TCR beta sequences accurately predicted the HLA-A and HLA-B alleles of most subjects.

Comments on this clone: Its specificity is unknown.

This CDR3 has 13 residues. V was pared by 3 bases and J by 1 base, with 7 bases between. Germline CDR1 is MNHEY and CDR2 is SMNVEV (reference sequence). The PCR contained 60 Vbeta and 13 Jbeta primers. Sequencing used immunoSEQ multiplex PCR; TCRdb keeps in-frame clones, though not all of them. The data show some 120,000 clones, roughly 82% seen once. The sample consisted of PBMCs. V gene TRBV27 combines with J gene TRBJ2-7; D unclear. This sequence was found in a middle-aged man in good health and CMV-seropositive. The CDR3 nucleotides are TGTGCCAGCAGTTTGCGAGCTTCCTACGAGCAGTACTTC. It codes for CASSLRASYEQYF.